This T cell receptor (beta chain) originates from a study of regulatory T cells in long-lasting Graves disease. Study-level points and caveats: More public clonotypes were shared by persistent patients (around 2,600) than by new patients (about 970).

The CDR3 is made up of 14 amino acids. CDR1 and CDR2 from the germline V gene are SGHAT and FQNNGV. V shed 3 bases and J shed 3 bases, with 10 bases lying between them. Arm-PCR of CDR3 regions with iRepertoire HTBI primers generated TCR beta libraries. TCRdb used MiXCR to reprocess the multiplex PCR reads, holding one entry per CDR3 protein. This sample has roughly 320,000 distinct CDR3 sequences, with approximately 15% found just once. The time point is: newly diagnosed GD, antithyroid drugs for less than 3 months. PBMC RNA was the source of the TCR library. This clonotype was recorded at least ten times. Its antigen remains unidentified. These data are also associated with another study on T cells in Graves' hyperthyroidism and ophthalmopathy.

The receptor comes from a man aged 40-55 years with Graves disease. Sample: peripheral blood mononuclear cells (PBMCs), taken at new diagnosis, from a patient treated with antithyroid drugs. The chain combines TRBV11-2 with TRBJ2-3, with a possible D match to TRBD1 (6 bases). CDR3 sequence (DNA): TGTGCCAGCAGCTTGGGGACAAATACAGATACGCAGTATTTT. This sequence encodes CASSLGTNTDTQYF.